This T cell receptor (beta chain) was obtained from a study of T cell changes during pregnancy in multiple sclerosis. Repertoires were generated with immunoSEQ multiplex PCR, while TCRdb's copy carries only in-frame clones and drops some. In the table there are some 55,000 clones, about 83% of which are singletons. Germline V gene data show CDR1 as MNHEY and CDR2 as SMNVEV (reference sequence). J lost 5 bases, V lost 2 bases, and 9 bases had no gene match. This CDR3 spans 16 amino acids. This receptor was obtained from a human donor whose cells served as feeder cells for cultures in a pregnancy study. Material: peripheral blood from another person, used as feeder cells. The rearrangement joins TRBV27 to TRBJ2-1, with 7 positions matching TRBD1. CDR3 bases: TGTGCCAGCAGTTTAAGTTGGAGACAGGGTAACAATGAGCAGTTCTTC. It translates to CASSLSWRQGNNEQFF.